The present entry profiles one T cell receptor beta chain with its context. The target antigen is unknown. TCRdb re-analysed the 5' RACE reads in MiXCR, keeping a single row per CDR3 protein. In the table there are about 57,000 distinct CDR3 sequences, 12% of which are singletons. The data belong to a study of T-cell memory formation after mild COVID-19. The CDR3 totals 14 residues. J lost 2 bases, V lost 5 bases, and 4 bases had no gene match. Germline-derived CDR1 and CDR2 are LNHDA and SQIVND (reference sequence). Overall study results and limits: While clones contracting from day 15 to 85 were balanced between CD4 and CD8, later expanders leaned CD4+. Several responding clones turned up in pre-infection memory, indicating that cross-reactive memory may have taken part.

The material sequenced was PBMCs or a T cell subset sorted from them (not recorded which). The clonotype was recovered from a young man who had mild COVID-19 (a few samples of this study predate the infection). Cell type and time point are not known. The J gene is TRBJ2-5, the V gene TRBV19; 8 bases agree with TRBD1. CDR3 sequence reads: CASSPGQGQETQYF. The CDR3 nucleotides read TGTGCCAGTAGTCCAGGACAGGGTCAAGAGACCCAGTACTTC.